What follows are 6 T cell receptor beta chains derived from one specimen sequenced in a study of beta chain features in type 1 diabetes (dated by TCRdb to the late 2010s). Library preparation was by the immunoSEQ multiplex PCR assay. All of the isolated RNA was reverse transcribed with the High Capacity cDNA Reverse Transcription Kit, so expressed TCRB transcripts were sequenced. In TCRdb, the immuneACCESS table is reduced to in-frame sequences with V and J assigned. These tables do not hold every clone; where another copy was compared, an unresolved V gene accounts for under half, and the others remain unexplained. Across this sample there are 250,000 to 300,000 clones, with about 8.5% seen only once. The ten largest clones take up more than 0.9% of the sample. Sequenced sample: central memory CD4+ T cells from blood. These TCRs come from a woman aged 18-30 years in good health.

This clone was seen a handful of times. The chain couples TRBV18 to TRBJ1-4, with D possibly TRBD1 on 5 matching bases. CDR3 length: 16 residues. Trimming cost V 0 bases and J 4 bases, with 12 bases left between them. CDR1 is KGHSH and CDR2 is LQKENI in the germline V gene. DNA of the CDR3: TGTGCCAGCTCACCACCGTTCGGGGGGGATAATGAAAAACTGTTTTTT. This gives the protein CASSPPFGGDNEKLFF.

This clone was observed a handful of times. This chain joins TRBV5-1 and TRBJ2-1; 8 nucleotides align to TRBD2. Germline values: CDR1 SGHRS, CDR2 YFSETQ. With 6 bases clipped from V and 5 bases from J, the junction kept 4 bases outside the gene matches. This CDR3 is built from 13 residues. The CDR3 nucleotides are TGCGCCAGCATGAGCGGGAGCGACAATGAGCAGTTCTTC. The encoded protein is CASMSGSDNEQFF.

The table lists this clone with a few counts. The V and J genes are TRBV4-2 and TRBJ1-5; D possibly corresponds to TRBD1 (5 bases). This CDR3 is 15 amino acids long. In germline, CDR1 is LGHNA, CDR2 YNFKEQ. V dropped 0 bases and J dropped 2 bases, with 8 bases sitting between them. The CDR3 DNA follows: TGTGCCAGCAGCCAAGAGGGAGGGGGCAATCAGCCCCAGCATTTT. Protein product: CASSQEGGGNQPQHF.

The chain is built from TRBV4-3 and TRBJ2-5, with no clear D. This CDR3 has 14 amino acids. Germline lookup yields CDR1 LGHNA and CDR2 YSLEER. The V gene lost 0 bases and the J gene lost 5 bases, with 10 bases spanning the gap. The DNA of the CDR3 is TGCGCCAGCAGCCAAGAAGGGCCCGGGGAGACCCAGTACTTC. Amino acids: CASSQEGPGETQYF.

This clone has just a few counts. The CDR3 region is CAISDAGRSTEAFF. For the CDR3, the DNA is TGTGCCATCAGTGATGCGGGGCGAAGCACTGAAGCTTTCTTT. The chain employs TRBV10-3 and TRBJ1-1; D is perhaps TRBD1 (5 bases). The V gene lost 3 bases and the J gene lost 4 bases, with 12 bases spanning the gap. The CDR3 spans 14 residues. The germline gives CDR1 ENHRY, CDR2 SYGVKD.

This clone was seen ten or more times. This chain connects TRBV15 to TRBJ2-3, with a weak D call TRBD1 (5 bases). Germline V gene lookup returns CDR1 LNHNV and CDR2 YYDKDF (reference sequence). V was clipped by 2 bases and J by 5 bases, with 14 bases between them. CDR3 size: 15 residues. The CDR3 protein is CATSRQGLFEDTQYF. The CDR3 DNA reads TGTGCCACCAGCAGACAGGGTTTGTTTGAAGATACGCAGTATTTT.